The rows below give T cell receptor beta chains drawn from one sample of a study of tumor-infiltrating lymphocytes in primary liver carcinoma. A single record per CDR3 protein comes from TCRdb applying MiXCR to the multiplex PCR reads. The sample has around 170,000 distinct CDR3 sequences, about 60% seen once; the top ten hold 72%. Sample: peripheral blood. The source of these receptors is a man aged 35-49 years with primary liver carcinoma and hepatitis B virus infection. CDR3s include the opening cysteine and the closing phenylalanine or tryptophan. The D gene is left open where the match is weak. Clone size, where shown, is once, few, many, or a class for clones that have expanded.

CDR3aa	CDR3nt	abundance	j_gene	v_gene	d_gene
CASSSDSRGANVLTF	TGCGCCAGCAGCTCCGACAGTAGAGGGGCCAACGTCCTGACTTTC	few	TRBJ2-6	TRBV5-1	-
CVSSYGGRGRVGELFF	TGTGTCAGCAGTTACGGGGGCAGGGGGCGTGTCGGGGAGCTGTTTTTT	few	TRBJ2-2	TRBV6-2/TRBV6-3	TRBD1
CSVALAGGPSDTQYF	TGCAGCGTTGCCCTAGCGGGAGGGCCCTCAGATACGCAGTATTTT	-	TRBJ2-3	TRBV29-1	TRBD2
CASSQGTSGRGQETQYF	TGTGCCAGCAGCCAGGGGACTAGCGGGAGAGGACAAGAGACCCAGTACTTC	once	TRBJ2-5	TRBV4-2	TRBD2
CASSQDNIPFGTKNIQYF	TGCGCCAGCAGCCAAGATAATATCCCTTTCGGGACCAAAAACATTCAGTACTTC	-	TRBJ2-4	TRBV4-1	-
CASNGGGRFTDTQYF	TGTGCCAGCAATGGTGGGGGCCGTTTCACAGATACGCAGTATTTT	-	TRBJ2-3	TRBV14	-
CASSRGLNNEAFF	TGTGCCAGCAGCCGGGGGCTAAACAATGAAGCTTTCTTT	-	TRBJ1-1	TRBV6-6	-
CASSSAVTFVGDPQYF	TGTGCCAGCAGCTCCGCAGTGACTTTCGTGGGAGACCCGCAGTATTTT	-	TRBJ2-3	TRBV28	-
CASSPGLARSYEQYF	TGTGCCAGCAGCCCCGGACTAGCAAGAAGCTACGAGCAGTACTTC	few	TRBJ2-7	TRBV6-5	TRBD2
CACSPVTGWYGYTF	TGTGCCTGCAGTCCAGTGACAGGGTGGTATGGCTACACCTTC	-	TRBJ1-2	TRBV7-9	TRBD1
CANSYYPGRGELFF	TGTGCCAACAGTTATTACCCGGGGCGCGGGGAGCTGTTTTTT	-	TRBJ2-2	TRBV6-5	-
CASSSPGLAHF	TGTGCCAGCAGTTCTCCGGGACTAGCACACTTC	-	TRBJ2-7	TRBV6-1	TRBD2
CANSPSGLFNGQFF	TGTGCCAACAGTCCCTCGGGCCTTTTCAATGGGCAGTTCTTC	-	TRBJ2-1	TRBV6-5	-
CASSLAGATYNEQFF	TGTGCCAGCAGTCTAGCGGGAGCTACCTACAATGAGCAGTTCTTC	once	TRBJ2-1	TRBV2	TRBD2
CAVSESLAGDLNEQFF	TGTGCCGTCAGTGAGTCCCTAGCGGGAGATCTCAATGAGCAGTTCTTC	-	TRBJ2-1	TRBV10-3	TRBD2
CASSLSSKTDEQYF	TGTGCCAGCAGCCTCTCTTCGAAAACGGACGAGCAGTACTTC	-	TRBJ2-7	TRBV12-3/TRBV12-4	-
CASSLVAGDHTGELFF	TGTGCCAGCAGCTTAGTGGCGGGAGATCACACCGGGGAGCTGTTTTTT	few	TRBJ2-2	TRBV11-2	TRBD2
CASSVDVYSNQPQHF	TGTGCCAGCAGCGTAGACGTATATAGCAATCAGCCCCAGCATTTT	many	TRBJ1-5	TRBV11-2	-
CASSYFGTSGEDEQYF	TGTGCCAGCAGTTACTTCGGGACTAGCGGGGAGGACGAGCAGTACTTC	-	TRBJ2-7	TRBV6-2/TRBV6-3	TRBD2
CSVENSNDHGYTF	TGCAGCGTTGAAAACAGTAACGACCATGGCTACACCTTC	-	TRBJ1-2	TRBV29-1	-
CSFYRDDYNNEQFF	TGCAGCTTTTACCGGGACGATTATAACAATGAGCAGTTCTTC	-	TRBJ2-1	TRBV29-1	-
CASSLEVAGGAATRYF	-	-	TRBJ2-5	TRBV11-2	-
CASSLVASGSSEAQYF	TGTGCCAGCAGCTTAGTGGCTAGCGGGAGCTCAGAGGCCCAGTACTTC	-	TRBJ2-5	TRBV11-2	TRBD2
CASSFVPTANSGNTIYF	TGTGCCAGCAGCTTCGTCCCGACAGCGAACTCTGGAAACACCATATACTTT	-	TRBJ1-3	TRBV5-5	-
CASSRNTLWDRAYQETQYF	TGTGCCAGCAGTCGAAATACCTTATGGGACAGGGCGTACCAAGAGACCCAGTACTTC	-	TRBJ2-5	TRBV6-1	TRBD1
CSVGAGDPYTQYF	TGCAGCGTTGGGGCTGGGGACCCATATACGCAGTATTTT	-	TRBJ2-3	TRBV29-1	-
CASSLAGRGNEKLSF	TGTGCCAGCAGCTTAGCCGGACGGGGGAATGAAAAACTGTCTTTT	-	TRBJ1-4	TRBV13	-
CASSRLGSYNLPLHF	TGTGCCAGCAGCCGGCTGGGAAGCTATAATTTACCCCTCCACTTT	-	TRBJ1-6	TRBV4-2	-
CASTSTRQGYNEKLFF	TGTGCCAGCACCTCTACGAGACAGGGGTACAATGAAAAACTGTTTTTT	-	TRBJ1-4	TRBV6-2/TRBV6-3	TRBD1
CASSRFQETQYF	TGTGCCAGCAGTCGGTTTCAAGAGACCCAGTACTTC	-	TRBJ2-5	TRBV6-2/TRBV6-3	-
CASSFRVHGQYF	TGTGCCAGCAGCTTCAGGGTCCACGGGCAGTACTTC	-	TRBJ2-7	TRBV7-3	-